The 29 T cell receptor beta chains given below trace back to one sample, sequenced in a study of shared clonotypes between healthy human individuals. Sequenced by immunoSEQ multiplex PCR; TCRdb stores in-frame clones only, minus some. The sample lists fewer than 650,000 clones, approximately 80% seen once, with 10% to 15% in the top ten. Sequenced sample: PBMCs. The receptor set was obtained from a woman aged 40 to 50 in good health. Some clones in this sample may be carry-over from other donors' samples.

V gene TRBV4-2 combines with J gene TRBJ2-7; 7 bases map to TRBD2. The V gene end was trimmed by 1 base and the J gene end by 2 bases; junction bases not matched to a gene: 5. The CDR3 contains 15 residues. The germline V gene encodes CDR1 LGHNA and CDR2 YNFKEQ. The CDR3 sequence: CASSQVASGAYEQYF. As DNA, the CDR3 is TGTGCCAGCAGCCAAGTGGCTAGCGGAGCCTACGAGCAGTACTTC.

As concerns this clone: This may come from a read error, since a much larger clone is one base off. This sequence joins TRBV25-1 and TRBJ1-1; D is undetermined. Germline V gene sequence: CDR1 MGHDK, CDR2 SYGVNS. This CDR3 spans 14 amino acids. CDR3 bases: TGTGCCAGCAGTGAAGGGGATCGGAAGACTGAAGCTTCCTTT. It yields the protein CASSEGDRKTEASF.

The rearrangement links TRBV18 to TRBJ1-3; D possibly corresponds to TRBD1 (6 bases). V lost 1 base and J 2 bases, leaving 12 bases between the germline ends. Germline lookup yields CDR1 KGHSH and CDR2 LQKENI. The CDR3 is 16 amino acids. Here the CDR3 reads CASSPRSTGTGNTIYF. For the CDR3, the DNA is TGTGCCAGCTCACCACGGAGTACAGGGACTGGAAACACCATATATTTT.

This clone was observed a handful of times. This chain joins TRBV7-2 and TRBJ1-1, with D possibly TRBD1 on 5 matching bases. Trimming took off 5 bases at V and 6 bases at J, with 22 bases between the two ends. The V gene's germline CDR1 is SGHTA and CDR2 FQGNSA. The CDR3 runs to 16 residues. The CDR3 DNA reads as TGTGCCAGCAGCCCCGCCCTACCGAGGGGAGACTCTGAAGCTTTCTTT. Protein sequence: CASSPALPRGDSEAFF.

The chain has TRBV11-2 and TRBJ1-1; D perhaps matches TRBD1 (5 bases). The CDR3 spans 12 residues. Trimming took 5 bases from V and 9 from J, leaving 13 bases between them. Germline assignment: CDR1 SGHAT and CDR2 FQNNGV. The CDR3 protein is CASSQIQGQAFF. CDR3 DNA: TGTGCCAGCAGCCAAATTCAGGGTCAAGCTTTCTTT. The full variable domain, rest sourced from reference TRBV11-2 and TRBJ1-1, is EAGVAQSPRYKIIEKRQSVAFWCNPISGHATLYWYQQILGQGPKLLIQFQNNGVVDDSQLPKDRFSAERLKGVDSTLKIQPAKLEDSAVYLCASSQIQGQAFFGQGTRLTVV.

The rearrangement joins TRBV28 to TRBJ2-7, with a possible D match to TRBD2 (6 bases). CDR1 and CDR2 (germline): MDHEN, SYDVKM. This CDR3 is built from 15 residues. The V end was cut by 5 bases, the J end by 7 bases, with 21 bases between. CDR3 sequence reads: CASSLRPGLLPEQYF. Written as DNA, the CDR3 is TGTGCCAGCAGTCTCCGACCGGGACTCCTTCCAGAGCAGTACTTC.

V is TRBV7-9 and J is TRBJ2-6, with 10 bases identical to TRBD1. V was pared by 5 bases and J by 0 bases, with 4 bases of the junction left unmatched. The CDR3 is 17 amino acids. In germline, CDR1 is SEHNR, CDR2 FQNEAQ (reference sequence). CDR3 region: CASSPGQGLSGANVLTF. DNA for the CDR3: TGTGCCAGCAGCCCGGGACAGGGGCTCTCTGGGGCCAACGTCCTGACTTTC.

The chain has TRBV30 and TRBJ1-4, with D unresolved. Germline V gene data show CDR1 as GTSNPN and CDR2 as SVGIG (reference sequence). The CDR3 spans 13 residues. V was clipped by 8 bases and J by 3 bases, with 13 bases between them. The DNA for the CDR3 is TGTGCCCGCCGTGTGGGGTCTAATGAAAAACTGTTTTTT. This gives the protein CARRVGSNEKLFF.

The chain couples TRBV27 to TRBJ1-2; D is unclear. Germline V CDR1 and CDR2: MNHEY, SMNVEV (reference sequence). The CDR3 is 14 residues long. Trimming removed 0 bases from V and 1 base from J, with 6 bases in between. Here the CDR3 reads CASSLSQDNYGYTF. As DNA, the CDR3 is TGTGCCAGCAGTTTATCCCAGGATAACTATGGCTACACCTTC.

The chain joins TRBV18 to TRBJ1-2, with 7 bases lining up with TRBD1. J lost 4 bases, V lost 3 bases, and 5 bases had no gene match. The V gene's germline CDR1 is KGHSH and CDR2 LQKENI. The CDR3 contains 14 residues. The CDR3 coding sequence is TGTGCCAGCTCACCGAGGACAGGCGTCTATGGCTACACCTTC. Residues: CASSPRTGVYGYTF.

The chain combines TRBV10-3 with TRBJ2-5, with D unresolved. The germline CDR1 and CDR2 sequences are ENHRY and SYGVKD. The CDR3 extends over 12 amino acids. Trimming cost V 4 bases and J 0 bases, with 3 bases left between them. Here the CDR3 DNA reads TGTGCCATCAGTGTGAACCAAGAGACCCAGTACTTC. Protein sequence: CAISVNQETQYF.

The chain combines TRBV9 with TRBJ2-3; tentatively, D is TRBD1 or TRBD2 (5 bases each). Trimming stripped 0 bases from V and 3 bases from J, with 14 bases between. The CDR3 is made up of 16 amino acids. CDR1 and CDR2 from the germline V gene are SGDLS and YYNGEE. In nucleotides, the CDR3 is TGTGCCAGCAGCGTAGCTAGTGGGGGAGTGACAGATACGCAGTATTTT. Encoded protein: CASSVASGGVTDTQYF.

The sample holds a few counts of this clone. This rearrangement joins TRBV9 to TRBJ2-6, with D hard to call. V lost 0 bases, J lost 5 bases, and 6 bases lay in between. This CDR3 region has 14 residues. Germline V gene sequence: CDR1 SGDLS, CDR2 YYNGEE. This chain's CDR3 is CASSVEVRANVLTF. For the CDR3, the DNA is TGTGCCAGCAGCGTAGAGGTGCGGGCCAACGTCCTGACTTTC.

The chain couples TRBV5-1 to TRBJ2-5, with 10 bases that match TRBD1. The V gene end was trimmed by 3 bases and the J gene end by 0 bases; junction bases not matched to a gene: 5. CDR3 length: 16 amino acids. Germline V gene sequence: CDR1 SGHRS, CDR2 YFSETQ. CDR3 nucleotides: TGCGCCAGCAGCTCCCGGACAGGGGGGGACCAAGAGACCCAGTACTTC. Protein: CASSSRTGGDQETQYF.

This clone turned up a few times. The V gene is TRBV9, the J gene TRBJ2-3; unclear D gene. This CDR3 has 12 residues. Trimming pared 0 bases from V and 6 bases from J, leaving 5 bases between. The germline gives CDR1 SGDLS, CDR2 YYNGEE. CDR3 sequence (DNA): TGTGCCAGCAGCGTAGAACCGGATACGCAGTATTTT. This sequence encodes CASSVEPDTQYF.

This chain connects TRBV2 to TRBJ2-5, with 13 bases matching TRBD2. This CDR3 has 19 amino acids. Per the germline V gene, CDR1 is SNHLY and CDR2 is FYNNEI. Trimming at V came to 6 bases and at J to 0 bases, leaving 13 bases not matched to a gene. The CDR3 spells CASSEIPPTSGGDQETQYF. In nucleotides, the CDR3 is TGTGCCAGCAGCGAGATCCCCCCTACTAGCGGGGGGGACCAAGAGACCCAGTACTTC. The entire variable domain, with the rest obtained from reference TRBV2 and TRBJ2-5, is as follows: EPEVTQTPSHQVTQMGQEVILRCVPISNHLYFYWYRQILGQKVEFLVSFYNNEISEKSEIFDDQFSVERPDGSNFTLKIRSTKLEDSAMYFCASSEIPPTSGGDQETQYFGPGTRLLVL.

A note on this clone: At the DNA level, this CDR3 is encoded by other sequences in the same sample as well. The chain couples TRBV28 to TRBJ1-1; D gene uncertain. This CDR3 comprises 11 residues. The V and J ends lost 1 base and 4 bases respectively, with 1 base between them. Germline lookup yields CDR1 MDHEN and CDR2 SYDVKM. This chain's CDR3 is CASSLFTEAFF. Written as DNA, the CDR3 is TGTGCCAGCAGTTTATTCACTGAAGCTTTCTTT.

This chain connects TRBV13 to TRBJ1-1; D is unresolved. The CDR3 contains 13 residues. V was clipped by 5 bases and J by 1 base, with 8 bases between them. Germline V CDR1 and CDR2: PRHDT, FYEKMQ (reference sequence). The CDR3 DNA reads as TGTGCCAGCAGCCCTATCAGGAACACTGAAGCTTTCTTT. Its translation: CASSPIRNTEAFF. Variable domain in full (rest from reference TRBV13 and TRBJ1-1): AAGVIQSPRHLIKEKRETATLKCYPIPRHDTVYWYQQGPGQDPQFLISFYEKMQSDKGSIPDRFSAQQFSDYHSELNMSSLELGDSALYFCASSPIRNTEAFFGQGTRLTVV.

The CDR3: CAWSPGPGAVSYEQYF. For the CDR3, the DNA is TGTGCCTGGAGCCCTGGACCCGGAGCGGTCTCCTACGAGCAGTACTTC. V is TRBV30 and J is TRBJ2-7; D perhaps matches TRBD2 (5 bases). Germline CDR1 GTSNPN, CDR2 SVGIG (reference sequence). V was clipped by 3 bases and J by 0 bases, with 18 bases between them. The CDR3 sequence is 16 residues long. The variable domain in full, with the rest retrieved from reference TRBV30 and TRBJ2-7, is SQTIHQWPATLVQPVGSPLSLECTVEGTSNPNLYWYRQAAGRGLQLLFYSVGIGQISSEVPQNLSASRPQDRQFILSSKKLLLSDSGFYLCAWSPGPGAVSYEQYFGPGTRLTVT.

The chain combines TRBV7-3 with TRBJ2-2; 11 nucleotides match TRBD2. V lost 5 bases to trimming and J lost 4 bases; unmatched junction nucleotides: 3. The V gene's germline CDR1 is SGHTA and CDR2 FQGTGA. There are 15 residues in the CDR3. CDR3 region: CASSRTSGRTGELFF. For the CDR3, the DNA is TGTGCCAGCAGCCGGACTAGCGGGCGCACCGGGGAGCTGTTTTTT.

The CDR3 region is CASSSYPGRVTGELFF. The CDR3 DNA follows: TGTGCCAGCAGCTCCTACCCCGGGAGGGTCACCGGGGAGCTGTTTTTT. The genes are TRBV7-9 and TRBJ2-2; 8 nucleotides match TRBD2. CDR1 is SEHNR, CDR2 FQNEAQ, per germline (reference sequence). The J segment lost 4 bases and the V segment lost 4 bases, leaving 8 bases of the junction unmatched. The CDR3 runs 16 residues.

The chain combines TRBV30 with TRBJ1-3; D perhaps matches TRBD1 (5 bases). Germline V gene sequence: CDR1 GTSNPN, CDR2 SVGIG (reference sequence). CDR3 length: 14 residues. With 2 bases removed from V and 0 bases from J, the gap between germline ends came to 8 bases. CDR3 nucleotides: TGTGCCTGGAGTCAAGACAGCTCTGGAAACACCATATATTTT. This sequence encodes CAWSQDSSGNTIYF.

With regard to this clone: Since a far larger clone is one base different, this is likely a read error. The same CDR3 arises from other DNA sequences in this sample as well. DNA of the CDR3: TGTGCCAGCAGATCCTACAATGAGCAGTTCTTC. This sequence encodes CASRSYNEQFF. This chain uses TRBV2 with TRBJ2-1; D is unclear. The length of the CDR3 is 11 residues. The ends were cut back, 6 bases at V and 1 base at J, with 1 base in the middle. CDR1 is SNHLY and CDR2 is FYNNEI in the germline V gene. The full variable domain, with the rest looked up from reference TRBV2 and TRBJ2-1, is EPEVTQTPSHQVTQMGQEVILRCVPISNHLYFYWYRQILGQKVEFLVSFYNNEISEKSEIFDDQFSVERPDGSNFTLKIRSTKLEDSAMYFCASRSYNEQFFGPGTRLTVL.

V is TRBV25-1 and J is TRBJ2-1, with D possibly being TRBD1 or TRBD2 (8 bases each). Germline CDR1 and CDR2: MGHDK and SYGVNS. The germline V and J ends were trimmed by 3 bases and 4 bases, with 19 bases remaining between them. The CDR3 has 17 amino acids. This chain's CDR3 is CASSDLAGGQAYNEQFF. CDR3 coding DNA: TGTGCCAGCAGTGATCTCGCGGGGGGACAGGCGTACAATGAGCAGTTCTTC. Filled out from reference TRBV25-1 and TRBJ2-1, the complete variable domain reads EADIYQTPRYLVIGTGKKITLECSQTMGHDKMYWYQQDPGMELHLIHYSYGVNSTEKGDLSSESTVSRIRTEHFPLTLESARPSHTSQYLCASSDLAGGQAYNEQFFGPGTRLTVL.

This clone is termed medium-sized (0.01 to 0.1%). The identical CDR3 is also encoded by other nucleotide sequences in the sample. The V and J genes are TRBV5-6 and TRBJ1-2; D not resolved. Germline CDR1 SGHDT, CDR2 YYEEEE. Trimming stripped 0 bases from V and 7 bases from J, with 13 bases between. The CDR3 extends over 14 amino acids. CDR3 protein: CASSLGPGWSGYTF. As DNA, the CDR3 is TGTGCCAGCAGCTTGGGCCCGGGTTGGAGTGGCTACACCTTC.

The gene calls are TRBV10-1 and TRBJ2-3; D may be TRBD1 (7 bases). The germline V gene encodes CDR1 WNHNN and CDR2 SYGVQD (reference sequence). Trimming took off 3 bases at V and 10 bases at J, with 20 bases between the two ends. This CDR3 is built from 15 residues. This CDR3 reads CASSESGGRGYPQYF. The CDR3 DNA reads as TGCGCCAGCAGTGAATCCGGGGGCAGGGGGTATCCGCAGTATTTT.

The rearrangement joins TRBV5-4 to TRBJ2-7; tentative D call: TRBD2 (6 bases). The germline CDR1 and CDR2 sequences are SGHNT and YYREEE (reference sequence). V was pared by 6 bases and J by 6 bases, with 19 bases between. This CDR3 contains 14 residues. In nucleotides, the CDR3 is TGTGCCAGCACCTTCCCGGGACTCCAGGGCGAGCAGTACTTC. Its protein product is CASTFPGLQGEQYF.

The CDR3 is CASSTRQGAGQPQHF. The DNA for the CDR3 is TGTGCCAGCAGCACAAGACAGGGGGCTGGTCAGCCCCAGCATTTT. The J gene is TRBJ1-5, the V gene TRBV6-5, with 10 bases identical to TRBD1. The CDR3 length is 15 residues. J lost 6 bases, V lost 6 bases, and 8 bases had no gene match. Per germline, CDR1 MNHEY and CDR2 SVGAGI.

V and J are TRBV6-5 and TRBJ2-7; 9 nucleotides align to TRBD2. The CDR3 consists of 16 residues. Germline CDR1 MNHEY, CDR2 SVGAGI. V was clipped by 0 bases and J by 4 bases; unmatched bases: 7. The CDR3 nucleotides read TGTGCCAGCAGTTACTCTATGGCGGGAGGGCCTTACGAGCAGTACTTC. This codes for CASSYSMAGGPYEQYF.